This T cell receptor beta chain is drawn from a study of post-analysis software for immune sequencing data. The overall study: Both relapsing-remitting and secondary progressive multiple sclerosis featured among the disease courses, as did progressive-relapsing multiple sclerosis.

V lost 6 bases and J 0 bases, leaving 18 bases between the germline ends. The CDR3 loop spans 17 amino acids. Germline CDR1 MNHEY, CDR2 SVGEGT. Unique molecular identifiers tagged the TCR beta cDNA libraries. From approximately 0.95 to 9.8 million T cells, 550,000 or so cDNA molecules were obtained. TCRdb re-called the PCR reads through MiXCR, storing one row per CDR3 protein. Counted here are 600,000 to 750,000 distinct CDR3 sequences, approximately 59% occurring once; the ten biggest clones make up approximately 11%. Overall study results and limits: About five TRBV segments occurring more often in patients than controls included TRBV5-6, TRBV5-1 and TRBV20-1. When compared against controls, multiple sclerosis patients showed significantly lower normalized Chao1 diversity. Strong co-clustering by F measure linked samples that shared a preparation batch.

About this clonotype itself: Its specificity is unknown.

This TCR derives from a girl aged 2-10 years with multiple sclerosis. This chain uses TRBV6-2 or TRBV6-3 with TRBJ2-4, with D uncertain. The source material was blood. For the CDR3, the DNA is TGTGCCAGCAGCCTTCCACTGGGCGTCCTAGCCAAAAACATTCAGTACTTC. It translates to CASSLPLGVLAKNIQYF.